One sample yielded the 13 T cell receptor beta chains listed below, sequenced in a study of PD-1 blockade in classical Hodgkin lymphoma. Measured with immunoSEQ multiplex PCR; TCRdb has only the in-frame clones, and not every one. The sample holds 2,000 or so clones; more than 80% are singletons and the top ten take roughly 23%. Every patient had relapsed following autologous stem cell transplantation, and cohorts differed in brentuximab vedotin exposure. The source was peripheral blood mononuclear cells (PBMCs), collected at baseline. Receptors originate from a human donor with classical Hodgkin lymphoma.

The chain carries TRBV6-1 and TRBJ1-2; perhaps TRBD1 as D (5 bases). Germline V gene sequence: CDR1 MNHNS, CDR2 SASEGT. CDR3 size: 13 residues. V shed 4 bases and J shed 4 bases, with 10 bases lying between them. CDR3 in amino acids: CASSVLGLYGYTF. DNA for the CDR3: TGTGCCAGCAGTGTGTTGGGGCTCTATGGCTACACCTTC.

This rearrangement joins TRBV7-2 to TRBJ2-7; D tentatively fits TRBD1 or TRBD2 (6 bases each). Trimming left V 5 bases short and J 1 base short, with 18 bases between. Germline CDR1 SGHTA, CDR2 FQGNSA. CDR3 length: 16 amino acids. The CDR3 DNA is TGTGCCAGCAGCCTAGAGTGGAGGGGGGCATCCTACGAGCAGTACTTC. As protein: CASSLEWRGASYEQYF.

The table lists this clone with a few counts. The genes are TRBV9 and TRBJ1-1, with D hard to call. Germline CDR1 and CDR2: SGDLS and YYNGEE. CDR3 length: 15 residues. V lost 0 bases to trimming and J lost 3 bases, with 12 bases between them. The CDR3 protein is CASSVVDTAHTEAFF. The CDR3 DNA reads as TGTGCCAGCAGCGTAGTAGACACCGCCCACACTGAAGCTTTCTTT.

The CDR3 DNA reads as TGTGCCAGCAGCTTGGCCCCCGGGACAGGGGATTTAAACTATGGCTACACCTTC. Protein product: CASSLAPGTGDLNYGYTF. This chain uses TRBV5-5 with TRBJ1-2; TRBD1 matches 10 bases. The CDR3 runs 18 residues. Germline V lookup: CDR1 SGHKS, CDR2 YYEKEE (reference sequence). The J segment lost 2 bases and the V segment lost 0 bases, leaving 10 bases of the junction unmatched.

DNA of the CDR3: TGTGCCAGCAGTGCGGGACAGGTCTTAGGCGGCTACACCTTC. Translating gives CASSAGQVLGGYTF. The chain joins TRBV27 to TRBJ1-2; the match to TRBD1 covers 8 bases. Germline loops: CDR1 MNHEY, CDR2 SMNVEV (reference sequence). CDR3 length equals 14 residues. J was trimmed by 8 bases and V by 5 bases; bases with no gene match: 10.

The chain recombines TRBV11-3 with TRBJ2-2, with 8 bases matching TRBD2. Per the germline V gene, CDR1 is SGHNT and CDR2 is YENEEA. The CDR3 runs to 16 residues. J was trimmed by 0 bases and V by 1 base; bases with no gene match: 1. CDR3 residues: CASSLGAGANTGELFF. The CDR3 DNA is TGTGCCAGCAGCTTAGGAGCGGGAGCGAACACCGGGGAGCTGTTTTTT.

V usage is TRBV4-3 and J usage is TRBJ2-7, with TRBD2 matching over 12 bases. This CDR3 is 16 amino acids long. The V and J ends lost 0 bases and 3 bases, in that order; junction bases with no gene match: 3. Germline lookup yields CDR1 LGHNA and CDR2 YSLEER. CDR3 coding DNA: TGCGCCAGCAGCCAAGATCCTAGCGGGGGGGACTACGAGCAGTACTTC. Translating gives CASSQDPSGGDYEQYF.

The chain is built from TRBV11-1 and TRBJ2-3; D unclear. Germline CDR1 is SGHAT and CDR2 is FQDESV (reference sequence). The CDR3 totals 12 residues. Between the trimmed V and J ends, which lost 6 bases and 4 bases, there was a span of 8 bases. For the CDR3, the DNA is TGTGCCAGCAGTAGGGTCCCAGATACGCAGTATTTT. This sequence encodes CASSRVPDTQYF.

The table lists this clone with a few counts. The V call is TRBV7-6, the J call TRBJ2-2; a weak D match, TRBD1 (5 bases). V lost 5 bases, J lost 5 bases, and 12 bases lay in between. Germline lookup yields CDR1 SGHVS and CDR2 FNYEAQ. The CDR3 extends over 14 amino acids. The CDR3 DNA is TGTGCCAGCAGCATCAGGGTAGGGACCGGGGAGCTGTTTTTT. It translates to CASSIRVGTGELFF.

The gene calls are TRBV7-9 and TRBJ1-3; TRBD1 aligns across 7 bases. The CDR3 is 16 residues long. CDR1 SEHNR and CDR2 FQNEAQ come from the germline V gene (reference sequence). V was clipped by 3 bases and J by 6 bases; unmatched bases: 11. CDR3 coding DNA: TGTGCCAGCAGCTTTTACAGGGGTGGGGGAGCAAACACCATATATTTT. Translation gives CASSFYRGGGANTIYF.

A few counts support this clone. The chain combines TRBV4-2 with TRBJ1-5; D remains unclear. The germline V and J ends were trimmed by 0 bases and 3 bases, with 12 bases remaining between them. The CDR3 is made up of 16 amino acids. The V gene's germline CDR1 is LGHNA and CDR2 YNFKEQ. As DNA, the CDR3 is TGTGCCAGCAGCCAAGATGGGAGGAGATACAATCAGCCCCAGCATTTT. As protein: CASSQDGRRYNQPQHF.

The gene calls are TRBV5-1 and TRBJ1-5; D not certain. V lost 0 bases, J lost 0 bases, and 1 base lay in between. Per the germline V gene, CDR1 is SGHRS and CDR2 is YFSETQ. The CDR3 runs to 13 residues. CDR3 residues: CASSLASNQPQHF. Written as DNA, the CDR3 is TGCGCCAGCAGCTTGGCTAGCAATCAGCCCCAGCATTTT.

The chain couples TRBV5-4 to TRBJ1-1; 8 bases line up with TRBD1. Germline CDR1 is SGHNT and CDR2 is YYREEE (reference sequence). The CDR3 contains 14 residues. J lost 5 bases, V lost 4 bases, and 7 bases had no gene match. DNA for the CDR3: TGTGCCAGCAGCCGAGACAGGGGATATACTGAAGCTTTCTTT. Translating it yields CASSRDRGYTEAFF. The whole variable domain, remainder taken from reference TRBV5-4 and TRBJ1-1, is ETGVTQSPTHLIKTRGQQVTLRCSSQSGHNTVSWYQQALGQGPQFIFQYYREEENGRGNFPPRFSGLQFPNYSSELNVNALELDDSALYLCASSRDRGYTEAFFGQGTRLTVV.